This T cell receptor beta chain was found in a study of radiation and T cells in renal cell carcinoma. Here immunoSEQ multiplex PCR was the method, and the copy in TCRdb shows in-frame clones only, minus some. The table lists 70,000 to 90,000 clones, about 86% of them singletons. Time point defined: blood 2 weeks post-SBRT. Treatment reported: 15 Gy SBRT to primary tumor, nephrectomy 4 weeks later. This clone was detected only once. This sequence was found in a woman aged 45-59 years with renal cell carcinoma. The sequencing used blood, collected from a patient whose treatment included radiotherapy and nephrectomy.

CDR3 nucleotides: TGTGCCAGCAGCTACCCCTCGGACGGATACAATGAGCAGTTCTTC. Its translation is CASSYPSDGYNEQFF. The chain uses TRBV7-9 and TRBJ2-1; D is undetermined. CDR1 and CDR2 from the germline V gene are SEHNR and FQNEAQ (reference sequence). The CDR3 runs to 15 residues. V shed 4 bases and J shed 4 bases, with 14 bases lying between them.